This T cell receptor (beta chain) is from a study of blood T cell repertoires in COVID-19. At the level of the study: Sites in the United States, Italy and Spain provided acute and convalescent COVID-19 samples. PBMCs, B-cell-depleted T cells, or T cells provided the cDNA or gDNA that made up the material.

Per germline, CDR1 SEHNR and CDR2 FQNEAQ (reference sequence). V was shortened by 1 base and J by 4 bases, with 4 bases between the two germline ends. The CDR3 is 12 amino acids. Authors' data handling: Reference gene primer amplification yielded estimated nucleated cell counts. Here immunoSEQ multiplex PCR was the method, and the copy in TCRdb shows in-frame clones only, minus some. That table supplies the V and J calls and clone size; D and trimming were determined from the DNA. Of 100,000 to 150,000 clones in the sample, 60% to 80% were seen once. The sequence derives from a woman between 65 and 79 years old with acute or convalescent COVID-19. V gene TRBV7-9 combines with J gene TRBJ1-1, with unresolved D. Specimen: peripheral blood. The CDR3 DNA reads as TGTGCCAGCAGCTTAGTTAGCACTGAAGCTTTCTTT. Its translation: CASSLVSTEAFF.